The present T cell receptor (beta chain) was sequenced within a study of shared clonotypes between healthy human individuals. The CDR3 covers 13 residues. Germline CDR1 MDHEN, CDR2 SYDVKM. V was shortened by 5 bases and J by 2 bases, with 10 bases between the two germline ends. Measured with immunoSEQ multiplex PCR; TCRdb has only the in-frame clones, and not every one. The sample lists some 2,100,000 clones, roughly 95% seen once, with roughly 0.13% in the top ten. The study drew its donors from healthy HIV-negative adults without recent acute infections or vaccinations. As concerns this clone: Other DNA variants within this sample encode the same CDR3.

The V call is TRBV28, the J call TRBJ2-7; TRBD2 might be the D (6 bases). The sample was naive CD4+ T cells sorted from blood. Subset described: CD45RA+ positively selected. The clonotype originates from a man between 18 and 35 years old in good health. The CDR3 region is CASSLGTPYEQYF. CDR3 bases: TGTGCCAGCAGTCTTGGGACTCCCTACGAGCAGTACTTC.